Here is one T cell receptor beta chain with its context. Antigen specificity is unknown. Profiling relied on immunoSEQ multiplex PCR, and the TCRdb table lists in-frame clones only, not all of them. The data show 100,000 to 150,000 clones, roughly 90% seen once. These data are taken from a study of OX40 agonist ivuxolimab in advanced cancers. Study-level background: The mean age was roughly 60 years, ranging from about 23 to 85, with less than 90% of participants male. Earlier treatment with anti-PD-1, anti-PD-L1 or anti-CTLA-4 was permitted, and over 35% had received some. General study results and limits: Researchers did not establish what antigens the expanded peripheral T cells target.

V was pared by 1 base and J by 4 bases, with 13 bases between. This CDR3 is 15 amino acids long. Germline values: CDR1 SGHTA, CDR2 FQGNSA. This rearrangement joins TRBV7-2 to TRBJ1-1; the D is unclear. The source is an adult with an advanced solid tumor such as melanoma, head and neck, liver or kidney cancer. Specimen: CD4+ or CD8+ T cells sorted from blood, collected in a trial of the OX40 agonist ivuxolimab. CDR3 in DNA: TGTGCCAGCAGCTTAGAATCGGTGACACTCACTGAAGCTTTCTTT. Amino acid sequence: CASSLESVTLTEAFF.